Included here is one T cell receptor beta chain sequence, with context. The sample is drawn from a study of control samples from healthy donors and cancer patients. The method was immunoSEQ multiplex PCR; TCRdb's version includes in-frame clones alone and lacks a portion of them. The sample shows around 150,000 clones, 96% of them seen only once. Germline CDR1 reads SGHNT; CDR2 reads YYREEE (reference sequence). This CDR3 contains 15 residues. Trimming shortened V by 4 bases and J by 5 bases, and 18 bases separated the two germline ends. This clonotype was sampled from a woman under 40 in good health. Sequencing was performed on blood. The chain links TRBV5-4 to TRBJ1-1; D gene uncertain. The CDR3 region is CASSAGAATRTEAFF. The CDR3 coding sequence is TGTGCCAGCAGCGCCGGAGCGGCGACTCGGACTGAAGCTTTCTTT.